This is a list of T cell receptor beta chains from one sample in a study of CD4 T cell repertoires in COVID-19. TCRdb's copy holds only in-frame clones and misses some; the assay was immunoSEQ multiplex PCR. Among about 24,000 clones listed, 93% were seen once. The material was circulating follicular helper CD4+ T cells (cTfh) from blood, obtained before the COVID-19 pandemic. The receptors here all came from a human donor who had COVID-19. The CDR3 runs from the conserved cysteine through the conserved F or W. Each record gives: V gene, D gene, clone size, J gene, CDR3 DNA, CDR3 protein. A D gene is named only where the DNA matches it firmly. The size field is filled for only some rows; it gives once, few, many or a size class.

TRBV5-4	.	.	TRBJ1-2	TGTGCCAGCAGCCCAGATCGGCGGGATGGCTACACCTTC	CASSPDRRDGYTF
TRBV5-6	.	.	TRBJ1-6	TGTGCCAGCAGCTTAGGCCGCAGGGGCTGGGGGTCACCCCTCCACTTT	CASSLGRRGWGSPLHF
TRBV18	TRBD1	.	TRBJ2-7	TGTGCCAGCTCACCACTGACAGGGGACGAGCAGTACTTC	CASSPLTGDEQYF
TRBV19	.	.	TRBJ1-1	TGTGCCAGTAGTATAGCAGGGACAATGAACACTGAAGCTTTCTTT	CASSIAGTMNTEAFF
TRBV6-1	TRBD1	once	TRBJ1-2	TGTGCCAGCACTTCGGGACAGGGGGTCTATGGCTACACCTTC	CASTSGQGVYGYTF
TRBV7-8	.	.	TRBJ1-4	TGTGCCAGCAGCTTAGGAGGTTCGAATGAAAAACTGTTTTTT	CASSLGGSNEKLFF
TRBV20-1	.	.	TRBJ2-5	TGCACAGGGGCCCACCAAGAGACCCAGTACTTC	CTGAHQETQYF
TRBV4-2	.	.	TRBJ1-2	TGTGCCAGCAGCCAAGATTTGGCCGGGACTCCGACAGGCTACACCTTC	CASSQDLAGTPTGYTF
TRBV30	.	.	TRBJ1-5	TGTGCCTGGGGGGGGGCAGACCGGCCCCAGCATTTT	CAWGGADRPQHF
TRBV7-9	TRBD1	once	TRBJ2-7	TGTGCCAGCAGCCGCGACAGGGTTGGGTCCTACGAGCAGTACTTC	CASSRDRVGSYEQYF
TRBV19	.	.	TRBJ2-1	TGTGCCAGTAGTATAACAAATGAGCGGGAGCAGTTCTTC	CASSITNEREQFF
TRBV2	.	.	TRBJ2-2	TGTGCCAGCAGTGTGGAGGGGTTAAACACCGGGGAGCTGTTTTTT	CASSVEGLNTGELFF
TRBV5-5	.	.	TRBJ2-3	TGTGCCAGCAGCTTGCAGGGACATCCCACAGATACGCAGTATTTT	CASSLQGHPTDTQYF
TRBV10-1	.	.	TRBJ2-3	TGCGCCAGCAGTAAACAGGGAGATACGCAGTATTTT	CASSKQGDTQYF
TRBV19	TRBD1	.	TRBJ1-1	TGTGCCAGTAACTTGAGGACAGGGAACACTGAAGCTTTCTTT	CASNLRTGNTEAFF
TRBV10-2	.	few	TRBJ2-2	TGCGCCAGCAAGGCGGGGACCACCGGGGAGCTGTTTTTT	CASKAGTTGELFF
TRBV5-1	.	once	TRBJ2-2	TGCGCCAGCAGCTTGCGAGGTCCGGACACCGGGGAGCTGTTTTTT	CASSLRGPDTGELFF
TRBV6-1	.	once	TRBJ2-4	TGTGCCAGCCAGGGGATATCGAACATTCAGTACTTC	CASQGISNIQYF
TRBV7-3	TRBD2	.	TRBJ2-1	TGTGCCAGCAGCTTCCTCCCCGGGACTAGCGCTAGTGAGCAGTTCTTC	CASSFLPGTSASEQFF
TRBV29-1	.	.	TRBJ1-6	TGCAGCGTCCGACAGACTGATAATTCACCCCTCCACTTT	CSVRQTDNSPLHF
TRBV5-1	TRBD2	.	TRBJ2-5	TGCGCCACTTCGCGGGGGTCGGGGACCAGGGAGACCCAGTACTTC	CATSRGSGTRETQYF
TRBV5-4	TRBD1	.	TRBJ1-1	TGTGCCAGCAGCCGAACGCTGCAGGGGGTTCTATCTGAAGCTTTCTTT	CASSRTLQGVLSEAFF
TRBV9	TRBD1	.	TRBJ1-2	TGTGCCAGCAGCACCTACGACAGGGTGGTTTATGGCTACACCTTC	CASSTYDRVVYGYTF
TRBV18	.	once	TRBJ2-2	TGTGCCAGCTCACCTACTTCGACAACGCAAAGCACCGGGGAGCTGTTTTTT	CASSPTSTTQSTGELFF
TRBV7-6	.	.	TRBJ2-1	TGTGCCAGCAGCTTAGCTGGAGGAACTACAACGGCCAATGAGCAGTTCTTC	CASSLAGGTTTANEQFF
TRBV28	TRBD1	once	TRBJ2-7	TGTGCCAGCAGTTTGAAGATTGGGACAGGGGGTGAGCAGTACTTC	CASSLKIGTGGEQYF
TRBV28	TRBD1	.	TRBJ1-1	TGTGCCAGCAGTCTTCGGGACAGGGTAAAAGCTTTCTTT	CASSLRDRVKAFF
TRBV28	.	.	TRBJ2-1	TGTGCCAGCAGTTTTTGGGGCGGCAGCTCCTACAATGAGCAGTTCTTC	CASSFWGGSSYNEQFF
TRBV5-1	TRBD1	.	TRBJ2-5	TGCGCCAGCAGGCCCGGGACAGGGCCCCCCCAAGAGACCCAGTACTTC	CASRPGTGPPQETQYF
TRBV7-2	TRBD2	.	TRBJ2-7	TGTGCCAGCAGCTCTGTTTGGTCAGCGGGGGAGCAGTACTTC	CASSSVWSAGEQYF
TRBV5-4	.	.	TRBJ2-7	TGTGCCAGCAGCCCCGGACAGATTACCTACGAGCAGTACTTC	CASSPGQITYEQYF
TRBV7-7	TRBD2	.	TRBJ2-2	TGTGCCAGCAGCCCGACTAGCGGGGCTACCGGGGAGCTGTTTTTT	CASSPTSGATGELFF
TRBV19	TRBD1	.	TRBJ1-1	TGTGCCAGTAGTTTCAGGACAGGTAGCATGAACACTGAAGCTTTCTTT	CASSFRTGSMNTEAFF
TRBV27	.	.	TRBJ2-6	TGTGCCAGCAGAAAAAACAGGGACTCTGGGGCCAACGTCCTGACTTTC	CASRKNRDSGANVLTF
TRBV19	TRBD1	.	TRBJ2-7	TGTGCCAGTAGTAACCCCGGGACAGGGTTTTACGAGCAGTACTTC	CASSNPGTGFYEQYF
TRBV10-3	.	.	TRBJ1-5	TGTGCCATCAGTGATGCTCCAGGCCAGCCCCAGCATTTT	CAISDAPGQPQHF
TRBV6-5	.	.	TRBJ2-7	TGTGCCAGCAGTCCCGGAGGGGACCCCGTTTACGAGCAGTACTTC	CASSPGGDPVYEQYF
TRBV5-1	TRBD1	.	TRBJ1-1	TGCGCCAGCAGCCGGTCCGGGACAGACACTGAAGCTTTCTTT	CASSRSGTDTEAFF
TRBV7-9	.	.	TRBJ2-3	TGTGCCAGCACCCCCCTCAAGGTCGGCGGGAGCACAGATACGCAGTATTTT	CASTPLKVGGSTDTQYF
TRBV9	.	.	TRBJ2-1	TGTGCCAGCAGCGTTGGGAGGGGGACGTACAATGAGCAGTTCTTC	CASSVGRGTYNEQFF
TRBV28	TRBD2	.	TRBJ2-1	TGTGCCAGCTGGGGTAGCGGGTGGATTCGTGGGGAGCAGTTCTTC	CASWGSGWIRGEQFF
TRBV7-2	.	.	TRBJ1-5	TGTGCCAGCAGCCCTACAGGGACCAATCAGCCCCAGCATTTT	CASSPTGTNQPQHF
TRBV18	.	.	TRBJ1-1	TGTGCCAGCTCACCAGGGGCAGAGAACACTGAAGCTTTCTTT	CASSPGAENTEAFF
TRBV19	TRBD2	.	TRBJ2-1	TGTGCCAGTAGTCCCCAACTAGCGGGGTCGATCTACAATGAGCAGTTCTTC	CASSPQLAGSIYNEQFF
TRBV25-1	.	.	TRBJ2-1	TGTGCCAGCAGTACCCCGGAGAACCTCAATGAGCAGTTCTTC	CASSTPENLNEQFF
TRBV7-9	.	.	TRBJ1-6	TGTGCCAGCAGCTTCGGACAGTTCGATTCACCCCTCCACTTT	CASSFGQFDSPLHF
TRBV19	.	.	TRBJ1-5	TGTGCCAGTAGTATAAGCAGGGGCGGAAGCAATCAGCCCCAGCATTTT	CASSISRGGSNQPQHF
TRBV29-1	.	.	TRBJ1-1	TGCAGCGTTGAGTTTCGCGGCATATTGAACACTGAAGCTTTCTTT	CSVEFRGILNTEAFF
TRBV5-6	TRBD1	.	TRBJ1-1	TGTGCCAGCAGCCCCGGGACAGGACATACAAGCGCTGAAGCTTTCTTT	CASSPGTGHTSAEAFF
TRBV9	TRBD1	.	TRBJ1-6	TGTGCCAGCAGCCAGGGACAGACTTATAATTCACCCCTCCACTTT	CASSQGQTYNSPLHF
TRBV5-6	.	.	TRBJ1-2	TGTGCCAGCAGCTTGGTCAGTGTTAACTATGGCTACACCTTC	CASSLVSVNYGYTF
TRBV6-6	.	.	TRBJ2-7	TGTGCCAGCAGTTACTCGGGAGGGGGTACGTACGAGCAGTACTTC	CASSYSGGGTYEQYF
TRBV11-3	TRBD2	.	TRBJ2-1	TGTGCCAGCAGCTTAGGGACTAGCGGGAGGGGAGATGAGCAGTTCTTC	CASSLGTSGRGDEQFF
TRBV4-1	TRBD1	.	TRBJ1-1	TGCGCCAGCAGCCAGGGATCGACAGGGGCCGCCCAAGCTTTCTTT	CASSQGSTGAAQAFF
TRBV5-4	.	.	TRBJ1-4	TGTGCCAGCAGCTCCGACAGTTTCAGTGAAAAACTGTTTTTT	CASSSDSFSEKLFF
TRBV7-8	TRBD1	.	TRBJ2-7	TGTGCCAGCACCACCCCTTACGGTCGGGGACAGGGGGCCCACGAGCAGTACTTC	CASTTPYGRGQGAHEQYF
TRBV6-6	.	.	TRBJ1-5	TGTGCCACTAACGGGGACTCTAATCAGCCCCAGCATTTT	CATNGDSNQPQHF